This T cell receptor (beta chain) derives from a study of blood T cell repertoires in COVID-19. Study-level background: Sites across the United States, Italy and Spain contributed samples from acute and convalescent COVID-19. T cells, B-cell-depleted T cells, or PBMCs supplied cDNA or gDNA.

How the authors handled the data: Reference gene primer amplification gave nucleated cell count estimates. Generated by immunoSEQ multiplex PCR, the TCRdb table keeps only in-frame clones and is missing some. The DNA was the basis for D and trimming; V, J and clone size are from that table. The data contain under 300,000 clones, over 75% of them singletons. The length of the CDR3 is 17 residues. Germline trimming cut 0 bases from V and 0 bases from J; bases unmatched to any gene: 6. Germline values: CDR1 SGHRS, CDR2 YFSETQ. The chain joins TRBV5-1 to TRBJ1-5; 7 positions agree with TRBD1. The material sequenced was peripheral blood. The receptor comes from a human donor in a cohort sampled during active COVID-19. The CDR3, as DNA: TGCGCCAGCAGCTTGGGCTTCGGGACAGATAGCAATCAGCCCCAGCATTTT. Its translation is CASSLGFGTDSNQPQHF.